The rows below give T cell receptor beta chains drawn from one sample of a study of cytomegalovirus exposure and HLA in healthy donors. The repertoire was sequenced with immunoSEQ multiplex PCR; TCRdb's copy has only in-frame clones and lacks some. This table holds 150,000 to 200,000 clones, around 89% found once. The specimen was PBMCs. The receptors were sampled from a man between 18 and 35 years old in good health and CMV-seronegative. The CDR3 runs from the conserved cysteine through the conserved F or W. Each record gives: V gene, clone size, J gene, D gene, CDR3 DNA, CDR3 protein. D genes are given only for firm matches. Some rows have no size entry. The others give once, few or many, or a class for an expanded clone.

TRBV5-6	few	TRBJ1-2	-	TGTGCCAGCAGTTACGGCCGGGGGGCTCATGGCTACACCTTC	CASSYGRGAHGYTF
TRBV27	-	TRBJ2-3	TRBD2	TGTGCCAGCAGTTTAATGACTAGCGGACCCACAGATACGCAGTATTTT	CASSLMTSGPTDTQYF
TRBV7-9	few	TRBJ1-1	TRBD1	TGTGCCAGCAGTCGCGACAGGGGGAACACTGAAGCTTTCTTT	CASSRDRGNTEAFF
TRBV7-2	-	TRBJ1-2	TRBD1	TGTGCCAGCAGCTTACGTGGGACAGCCACTTTAGGCTACACCTTC	CASSLRGTATLGYTF
TRBV2	-	TRBJ1-2	TRBD1	TGTGCCAGCAGTGGGGGGACAGACTCCCTCGGGGGCTACACCTTC	CASSGGTDSLGGYTF
TRBV6-5	once	TRBJ1-2	-	TGTGCCAGCAGTTACTCGATCTCCGGTGGCTACACCTTC	CASSYSISGGYTF
TRBV6-1	-	TRBJ2-2	-	TGTGCCAGCAGCCCCGGGGAGGTTGGCACCGGGGAGCTGTTTTTT	CASSPGEVGTGELFF
TRBV28	-	TRBJ1-2	-	TGTGCCAGCAGTTTTACCAGGGGTAACTATGGCTACACCTTC	CASSFTRGNYGYTF
TRBV5-1	-	TRBJ2-2	-	TGCGCCAGCAGCTTGGAACGGGGAGCTTTGGGCGGGGAGCTGTTTTTT	CASSLERGALGGELFF
TRBV2	-	TRBJ2-7	TRBD1	TGTGCCAGCAGTGAGTACAGGGGCAACGAGCAGTACTTC	CASSEYRGNEQYF
TRBV28	-	TRBJ1-1	-	TGTGCCAGCAGTTTTAGGGGGATGAACACTGAAGCTTTCTTT	CASSFRGMNTEAFF
TRBV6-1	-	TRBJ1-5	-	TGTGCCAGCAGTGAACGGGAATTCAGCAATCAGCCCCAGCATTTT	CASSEREFSNQPQHF
TRBV15	-	TRBJ1-5	-	TGTGCCACCCGACAGGATTCAATAGAGCCCCAGCATTTT	CATRQDSIEPQHF
TRBV11-2	-	TRBJ1-3	TRBD1	TGTGCCAGTTCCGGCCCCTGGACAGGTGACGGAAACACCATATATTTT	CASSGPWTGDGNTIYF
TRBV5-6	-	TRBJ2-3	TRBD2	TGTGCCAGCAGCGGGGAGGGGACGGCTAGCACAGATACGCAGTATTTT	CASSGEGTASTDTQYF
TRBV29-1	-	TRBJ2-3	-	TGCAGCGTTGATCCTTTTCGGTCCACAGATACGCAGTATTTT	CSVDPFRSTDTQYF
TRBV12-5	-	TRBJ2-2	TRBD2	TGTGCTAGTGGTTTCGTTCTAGAAGGGGCTAGCGGGACCGGGGAGCTGTTTTTT	CASGFVLEGASGTGELFF
TRBV29-1	-	TRBJ2-6	-	TGCAGCGTGGTCCGAGGGGGCTCTGGGGCCAACGTCCTGACTTTC	CSVVRGGSGANVLTF
TRBV28	-	TRBJ1-3	-	TGTGCCAGCAGTTTAGGCCCCAGCTCTGGAAACACCATATATTTT	CASSLGPSSGNTIYF